The present TCR beta chain was sequenced within a study of shared clonotypes between healthy human individuals. Broader study findings: Estimated richness values were generally larger in naive subsets than in memory subsets. The study sampled only blood, and tissue repertoires likely differ. Among donors, sharing of clonotypes was expected to be affected by sequencing depth.

This table comes from immunoSEQ multiplex PCR, and its TCRdb copy is limited to in-frame clones, with some not included. Of about 2.3 million clones in the sample, 85% to 95% were seen once. Adults of Caucasian background living in Nashville, Tennessee made up all donors. Details on this clone: What it binds is unknown.

Germline lookup yields CDR1 SEHNR and CDR2 FQNEAQ (reference sequence). V gave up 4 bases and J gave up 3 bases, with 10 bases separating them. CDR3 length: 13 residues. The sequencing sample was made of naive CD4+ T cells from PBMCs. As to subset: CD45RA+ positively selected. The source is a man in his late teens or twenties in good health. Some clones in this sample may be carry-over from other donors' samples. This rearrangement joins TRBV7-9 to TRBJ2-7, with TRBD1 as a possible D gene (6 bases). The CDR3 here is CASSSSGVYEQYF. The DNA for the CDR3 is TGTGCCAGCAGCTCCTCAGGGGTCTACGAGCAGTACTTC.